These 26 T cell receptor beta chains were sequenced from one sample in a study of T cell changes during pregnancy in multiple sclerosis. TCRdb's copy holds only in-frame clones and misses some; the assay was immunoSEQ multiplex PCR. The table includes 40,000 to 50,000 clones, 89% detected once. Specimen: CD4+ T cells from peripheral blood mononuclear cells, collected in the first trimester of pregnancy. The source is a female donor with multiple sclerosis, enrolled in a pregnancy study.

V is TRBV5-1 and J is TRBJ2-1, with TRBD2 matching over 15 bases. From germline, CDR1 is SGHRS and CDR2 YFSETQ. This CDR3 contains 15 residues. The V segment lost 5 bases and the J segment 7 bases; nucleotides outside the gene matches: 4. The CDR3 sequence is CASSLGTSGRNEQFF. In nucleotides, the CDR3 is TGCGCCAGCAGTCTAGGGACTAGCGGGAGGAATGAGCAGTTCTTC.

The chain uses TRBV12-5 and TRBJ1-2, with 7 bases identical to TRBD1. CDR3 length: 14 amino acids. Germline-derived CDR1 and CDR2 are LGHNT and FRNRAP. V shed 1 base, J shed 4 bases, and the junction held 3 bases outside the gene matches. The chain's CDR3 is CASGLDRGSYGYTF. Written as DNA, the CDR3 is TGTGCTAGTGGTTTGGACAGGGGTAGCTATGGCTACACCTTC.

The CDR3 DNA follows: TGCGCCAGCAGCCTCGGACAGGGGGGCTCCAATGAGCAGTTCTTC. It encodes CASSLGQGGSNEQFF. The V call is TRBV5-1, the J call TRBJ2-1; 10 bases map to TRBD1. CDR3 length equals 15 residues. Germline V gives CDR1 SGHRS, CDR2 YFSETQ. V trimming: 4 bases; J trimming: 6 bases; junction bases outside the gene matches: 7.

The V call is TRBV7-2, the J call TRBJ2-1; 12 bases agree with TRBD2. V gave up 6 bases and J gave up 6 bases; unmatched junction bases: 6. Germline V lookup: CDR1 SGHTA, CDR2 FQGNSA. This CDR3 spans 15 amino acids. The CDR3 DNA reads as TGTGCCAGCAGGTCAACTAGCGGGAGGTTCAATGAGCAGTTCTTC. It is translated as CASRSTSGRFNEQFF.

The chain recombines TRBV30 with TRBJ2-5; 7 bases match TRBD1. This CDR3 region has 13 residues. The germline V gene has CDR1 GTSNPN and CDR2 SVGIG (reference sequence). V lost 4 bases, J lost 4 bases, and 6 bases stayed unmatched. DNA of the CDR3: TGTGCCTGGAAGTTGGCAGGGGGAGAGACCCAGTACTTC. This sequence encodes CAWKLAGGETQYF.

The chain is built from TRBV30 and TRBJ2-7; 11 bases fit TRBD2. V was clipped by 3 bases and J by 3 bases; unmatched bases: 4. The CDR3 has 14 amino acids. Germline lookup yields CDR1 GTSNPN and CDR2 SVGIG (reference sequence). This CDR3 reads CAWRLGTSGYEQYF. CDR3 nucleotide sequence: TGTGCCTGGAGACTCGGGACTAGCGGCTACGAGCAGTACTTC.

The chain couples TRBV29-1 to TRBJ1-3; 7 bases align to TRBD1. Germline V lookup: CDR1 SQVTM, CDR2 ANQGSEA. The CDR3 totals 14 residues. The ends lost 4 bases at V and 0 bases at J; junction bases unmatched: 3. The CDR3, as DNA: TGCAGCGTTGGACAGGGAGGCTCTGGAAACACCATATATTTT. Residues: CSVGQGGSGNTIYF.

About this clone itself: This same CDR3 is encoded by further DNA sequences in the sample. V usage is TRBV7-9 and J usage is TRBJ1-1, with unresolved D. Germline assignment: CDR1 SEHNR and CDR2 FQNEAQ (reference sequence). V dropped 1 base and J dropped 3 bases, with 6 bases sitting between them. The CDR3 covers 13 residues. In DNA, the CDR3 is TGTGCCAGCAGCTTAGAAGGAGACACTGAAGCTTTCTTT. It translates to CASSLEGDTEAFF.

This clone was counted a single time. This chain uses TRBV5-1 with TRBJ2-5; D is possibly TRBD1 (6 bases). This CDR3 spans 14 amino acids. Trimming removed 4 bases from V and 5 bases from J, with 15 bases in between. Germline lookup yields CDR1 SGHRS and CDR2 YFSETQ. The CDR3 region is CASSPGQPAETQYF. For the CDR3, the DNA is TGCGCCAGCAGCCCCGGACAGCCGGCGGAGACCCAGTACTTC.

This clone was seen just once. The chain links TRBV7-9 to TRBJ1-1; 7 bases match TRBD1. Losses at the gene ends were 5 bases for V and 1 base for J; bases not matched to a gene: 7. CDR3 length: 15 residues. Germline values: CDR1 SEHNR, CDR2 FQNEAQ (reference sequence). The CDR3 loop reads CASSINRTGNTEAFF. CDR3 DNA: TGTGCCAGCAGCATCAACCGGACAGGGAACACTGAAGCTTTCTTT. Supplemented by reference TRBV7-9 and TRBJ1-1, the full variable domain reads DTGVSQNPRHKITKRGQNVTFRCDPISEHNRLYWYRQTLGQGPEFLTYFQNEAQLEKSRLLSDRFSAERPKGSFSTLEIQRTEQGDSAMYLCASSINRTGNTEAFFGQGTRLTVV.

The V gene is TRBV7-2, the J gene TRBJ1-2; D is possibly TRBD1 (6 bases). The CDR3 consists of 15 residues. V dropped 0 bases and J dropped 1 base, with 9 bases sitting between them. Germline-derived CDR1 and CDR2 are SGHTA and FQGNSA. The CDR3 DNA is TGTGCCAGCAGCTTAGCACAGGGCTATAACTATGGCTACACCTTC. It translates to CASSLAQGYNYGYTF. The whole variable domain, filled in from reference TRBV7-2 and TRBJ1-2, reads GAGVSQSPSNKVTEKGKDVELRCDPISGHTALYWYRQSLGQGLEFLIYFQGNSAPDKSGLPSDRFSAERTGGSVSTLTIQRTQQEDSAVYLCASSLAQGYNYGYTFGSGTRLTVV.

DNA for the CDR3: TGTGGCCTAATCGGGGATACTAATGAAAAACTGTTTTTT. It specifies CGLIGDTNEKLFF. The V gene is TRBV30, the J gene TRBJ1-4; no firm D call. This CDR3 comprises 13 residues. The germline V gene has CDR1 GTSNPN and CDR2 SVGIG (reference sequence).

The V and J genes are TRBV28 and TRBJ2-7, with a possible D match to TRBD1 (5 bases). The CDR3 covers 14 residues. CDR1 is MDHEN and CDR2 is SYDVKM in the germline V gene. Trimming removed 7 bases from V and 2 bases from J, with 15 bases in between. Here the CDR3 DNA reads TGTGCCAGCAAAAAGATGACAGCTACCTACGAGCAGTACTTC. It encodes CASKKMTATYEQYF.

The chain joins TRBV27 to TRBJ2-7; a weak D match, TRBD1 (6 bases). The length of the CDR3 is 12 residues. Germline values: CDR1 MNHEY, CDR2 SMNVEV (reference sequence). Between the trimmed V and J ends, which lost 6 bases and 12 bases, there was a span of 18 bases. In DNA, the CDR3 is TGTGCCAGCAGGACGGGACAATCCACGGCGTACTTC. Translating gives CASRTGQSTAYF.

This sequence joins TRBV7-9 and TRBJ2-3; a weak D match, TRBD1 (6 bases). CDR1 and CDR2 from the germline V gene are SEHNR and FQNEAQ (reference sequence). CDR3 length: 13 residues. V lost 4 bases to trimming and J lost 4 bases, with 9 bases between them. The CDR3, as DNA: TGTGCCAGCAGCTCCAGGGGACCAGATACGCAGTATTTT. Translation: CASSSRGPDTQYF.

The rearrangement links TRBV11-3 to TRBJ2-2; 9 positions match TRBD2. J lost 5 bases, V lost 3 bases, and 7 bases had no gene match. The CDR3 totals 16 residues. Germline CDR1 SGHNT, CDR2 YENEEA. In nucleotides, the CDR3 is TGTGCCAGCAGCTTTAGCGGGAGAGAAGGAACCGGGGAGCTGTTTTTT. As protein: CASSFSGREGTGELFF.

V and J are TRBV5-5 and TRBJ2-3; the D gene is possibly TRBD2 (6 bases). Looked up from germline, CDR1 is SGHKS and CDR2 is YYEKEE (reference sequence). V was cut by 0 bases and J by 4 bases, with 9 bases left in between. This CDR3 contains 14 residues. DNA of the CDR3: TGTGCCAGCAGCTTGGAGTGGGGGGCAGATACGCAGTATTTT. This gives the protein CASSLEWGADTQYF.

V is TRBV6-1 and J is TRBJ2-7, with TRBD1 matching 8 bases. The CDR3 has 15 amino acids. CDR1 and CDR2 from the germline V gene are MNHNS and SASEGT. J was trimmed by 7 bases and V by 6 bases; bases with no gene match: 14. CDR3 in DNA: TGTGCCAGCAGGGCGAGACAGGGGTTCCCCAGGGAGCAGTACTTC. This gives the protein CASRARQGFPREQYF.

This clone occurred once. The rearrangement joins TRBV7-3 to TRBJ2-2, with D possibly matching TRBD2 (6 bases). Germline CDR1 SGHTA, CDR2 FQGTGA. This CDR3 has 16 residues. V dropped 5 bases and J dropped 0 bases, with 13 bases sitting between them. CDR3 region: CASSPNSGANTGELFF. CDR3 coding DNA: TGTGCCAGCAGCCCGAATAGCGGAGCGAACACCGGGGAGCTGTTTTTT.

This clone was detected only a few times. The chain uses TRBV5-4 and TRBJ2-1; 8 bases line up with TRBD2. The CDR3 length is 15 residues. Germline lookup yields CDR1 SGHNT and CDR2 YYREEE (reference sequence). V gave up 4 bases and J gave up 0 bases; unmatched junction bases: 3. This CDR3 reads CASSPSGSSYNEQFF. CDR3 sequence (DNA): TGTGCCAGCAGCCCGAGCGGGAGCTCCTACAATGAGCAGTTCTTC.

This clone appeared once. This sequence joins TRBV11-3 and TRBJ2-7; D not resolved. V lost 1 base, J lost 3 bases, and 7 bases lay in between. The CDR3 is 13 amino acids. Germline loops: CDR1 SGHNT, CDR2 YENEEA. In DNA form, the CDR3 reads TGTGCCAGCAGCTTAGGTCCCAGCTACGAGCAGTACTTC. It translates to CASSLGPSYEQYF.

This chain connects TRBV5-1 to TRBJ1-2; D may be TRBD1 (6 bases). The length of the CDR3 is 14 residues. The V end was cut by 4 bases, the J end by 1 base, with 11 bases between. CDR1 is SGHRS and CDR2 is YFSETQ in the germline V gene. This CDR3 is CASSPRGDNYGYTF. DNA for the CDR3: TGCGCCAGCAGCCCCAGGGGTGATAACTATGGCTACACCTTC.

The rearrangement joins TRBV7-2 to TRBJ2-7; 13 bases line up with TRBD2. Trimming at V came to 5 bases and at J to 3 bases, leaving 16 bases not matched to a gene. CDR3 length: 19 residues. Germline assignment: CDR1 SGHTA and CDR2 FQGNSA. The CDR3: CASSRGGTSGRARVYEQYF. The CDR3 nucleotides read TGTGCCAGCAGCCGCGGGGGCACTAGCGGGAGGGCCCGGGTCTACGAGCAGTACTTC.

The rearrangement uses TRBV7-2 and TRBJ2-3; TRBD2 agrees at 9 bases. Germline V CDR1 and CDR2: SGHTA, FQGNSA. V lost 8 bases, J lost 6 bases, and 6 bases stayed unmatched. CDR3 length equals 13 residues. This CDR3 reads CASLREGGDTQYF. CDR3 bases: TGTGCCAGCTTGCGGGAGGGCGGGGATACGCAGTATTTT.

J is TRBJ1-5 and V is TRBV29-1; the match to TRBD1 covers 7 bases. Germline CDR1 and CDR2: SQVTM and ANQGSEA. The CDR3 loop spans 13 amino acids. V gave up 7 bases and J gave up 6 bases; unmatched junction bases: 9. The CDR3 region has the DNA TGCAGCGCACGACAGGGAAAGGGTCAGCCCCAGCATTTT. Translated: CSARQGKGQPQHF.

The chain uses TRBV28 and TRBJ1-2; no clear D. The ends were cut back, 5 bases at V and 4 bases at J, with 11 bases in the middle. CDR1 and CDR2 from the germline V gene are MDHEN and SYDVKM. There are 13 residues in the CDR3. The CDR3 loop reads CASSIPGFYGYTF. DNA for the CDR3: TGTGCCAGCAGTATCCCGGGGTTCTATGGCTACACCTTC.